The 15 T cell receptor beta chains below come from one sample, sequenced in a study of identical twins. TCRdb ran MiXCR on the 5' RACE reads and lists one entry per CDR3 protein. The sample comprises 690,000 or so distinct CDR3 sequences, 6.1% of which are singletons, and roughly 1.6% rests with the top ten. Sequenced input: naive T cells sorted from blood. These receptors all come from a man between 18 and 29 years old in good health.

At least ten counts were recorded for this clonotype. This chain joins TRBV12-3 or TRBV12-4 and TRBJ2-1, with 13 positions matching TRBD2. V was pared by 7 bases and J by 4 bases, with 4 bases of the junction left unmatched. CDR3 length equals 15 residues. CDR3 bases: TGTGCCAGCACTCTACTAGCGGGAGGGTACAATGAGCAGTTCTTC. It yields the protein CASTLLAGGYNEQFF.

The chain combines TRBV7-8 with TRBJ2-1; 14 bases map to TRBD2. The germline gives CDR1 SGHVS, CDR2 FQNEAQ. The V gene end was trimmed by 6 bases and the J gene end by 6 bases; junction bases not matched to a gene: 16. This CDR3 spans 19 amino acids. This CDR3 reads CASSSSPGLAGDGLNEQFF. In DNA form, the CDR3 reads TGTGCCAGCAGTTCATCACCGGGACTAGCGGGAGATGGCCTCAATGAGCAGTTCTTC.

This clonotype was recorded many times. V gene TRBV29-1 combines with J gene TRBJ2-1, with a possible D match to TRBD2 (5 bases). The CDR3 spans 12 residues. V was cut by 6 bases and J by 7 bases, with 13 bases left in between. CDR1 and CDR2 from the germline V gene are SQVTM and ANQGSEA. The CDR3 sequence: CSVEISVNEQFF. The CDR3 DNA reads as TGCAGCGTAGAGATTAGCGTGAATGAGCAGTTCTTC.

This clonotype appeared many times. The V gene is TRBV4-1, the J gene TRBJ2-5; D may be TRBD2 (6 bases). CDR3 length: 15 amino acids. CDR1 and CDR2 (germline): MGHRA, YSYEKL. V dropped 0 bases and J dropped 4 bases, with 12 bases sitting between them. CDR3 in amino acids: CASSQEGLFLETQYF. CDR3 bases: TGCGCCAGCAGCCAAGAGGGACTTTTTCTAGAGACCCAGTACTTC.

This clonotype was seen at least ten times. CDR3 coding DNA: TGTGCCAGCAGCTTTGGTCTCAGCTTCCTCCAAGAGACCCAGTACTTC. Its translation: CASSFGLSFLQETQYF. V and J are TRBV7-6 and TRBJ2-5, with no clear D. The CDR3 is made up of 16 amino acids. CDR1 and CDR2 (germline): SGHVS, FNYEAQ. V lost 3 bases to trimming and J lost 1 base, with 15 bases between them.

This chain links TRBV20-1 with TRBJ1-5; D is unresolved. The CDR3 consists of 15 residues. Trimming removed 1 base at V and 4 bases at J, with 14 bases between. In germline, CDR1 is DFQATT, CDR2 SNEGSKA (reference sequence). CDR3 loop: CSARASGSDNQPQHF. The CDR3 region has the DNA TGCAGTGCTAGAGCCTCGGGATCCGATAATCAGCCCCAGCATTTT.

This clonotype has a count of ten or more. The rearrangement links TRBV4-3 to TRBJ1-6; D unresolved. The CDR3 is made up of 16 amino acids. The ends were cut back, 4 bases at V and 4 bases at J, with 14 bases in the middle. CDR1 and CDR2 from the germline V gene are LGHNA and YSLEER. The CDR3 reads CASSPSPTAYNSPLHF. CDR3 DNA sequence: TGCGCCAGCAGCCCTTCTCCGACGGCGTATAATTCACCCCTCCACTTT.

This clonotype came up many times. This chain links TRBV6-1 with TRBJ1-1; 8 bases are shared with TRBD1. J lost 6 bases, V lost 10 bases, and 10 bases had no gene match. There are 13 residues in the CDR3. Germline CDR1 MNHNS, CDR2 SASEGT. CDR3 amino acids: CATTNQGASEAFF. For the CDR3, the DNA is TGTGCCACCACAAATCAGGGGGCCTCTGAAGCTTTCTTT.

The V call is TRBV6-5, the J call TRBJ2-2; D may correspond to TRBD1 or TRBD2 (6 bases each). CDR1 is MNHEY, CDR2 SVGAGI, per germline. V dropped 2 bases and J dropped 7 bases, with 8 bases sitting between them. CDR3 length: 13 residues. The CDR3 sequence: CASSYEGGGELFF. CDR3 bases: TGTGCCAGCAGTTACGAGGGGGGCGGGGAGCTGTTTTTT.

This clonotype was recorded many times. The gene calls are TRBV12-3 or TRBV12-4 and TRBJ1-5, with 7 bases lining up with TRBD1. The CDR3 runs 13 residues. V lost 6 bases and J lost 5; bases outside the gene matches: 4. The DNA of the CDR3 is TGTGCCAGCAGCACAGGGGAGGATCAGCCCCAGCATTTT. This codes for CASSTGEDQPQHF.

This clonotype was found a few times. The CDR3 DNA reads TGCAGTGCTAGAGATTGCCTTGGCCGCTACGAGCAGTACGTC. Its translation: CSARDCLGRYEQYV. This chain uses TRBV20-1 with TRBJ2-7; D is uncertain. This CDR3 comprises 14 residues. Germline-derived CDR1 and CDR2 are DFQATT and SNEGSKA (reference sequence). V dropped 0 bases and J dropped 3 bases, with 12 bases sitting between them.

This chain uses TRBV6-5 with TRBJ2-3; 16 bases fit TRBD2. This CDR3 region has 18 residues. The trim removed 0 bases at V and 2 bases at J, leaving 2 bases unmatched. The germline V gene has CDR1 MNHEY and CDR2 SVGAGI. CDR3: CASSYSGTSGRATDTQYF. CDR3 nucleotides: TGTGCCAGCAGTTACTCTGGGACTAGCGGGAGGGCCACAGATACGCAGTATTTT.

This clonotype was counted ten times or more. The V call is TRBV12-3 or TRBV12-4, the J call TRBJ1-5; 8 bases line up with TRBD1. The CDR3 has 16 amino acids. V lost 6 bases and J lost 3; bases outside the gene matches: 10. For the CDR3, the DNA is TGTGCCAGCAGCGTTAAGCAGGGGGCCTTCAATCAGCCCCAGCATTTT. Protein: CASSVKQGAFNQPQHF.

V is TRBV20-1 and J is TRBJ2-1; 10 bases fit TRBD1. The CDR3 is 13 amino acids. Germline CDR1 and CDR2: DFQATT and SNEGSKA (reference sequence). Losses at the gene ends were 3 bases for V and 8 bases for J; bases not matched to a gene: 4. The CDR3 sequence: CSASRQGAYEQFF. The DNA for the CDR3 is TGCAGTGCTAGCCGACAGGGGGCTTATGAGCAGTTCTTC.

This clonotype was found a few times. V and J are TRBV2 and TRBJ1-5; D possibly corresponds to TRBD1 (5 bases). V shed 6 bases and J shed 4 bases, with 13 bases lying between them. This CDR3 is built from 14 residues. Germline loops: CDR1 SNHLY, CDR2 FYNNEI. CDR3: CASSGQKGNQPQHF. As DNA, the CDR3 is TGTGCCAGCAGCGGGCAGAAGGGGAATCAGCCCCAGCATTTT.